This record concerns one TCR beta chain sequence. These data originate in a study of blood T cell repertoires in COVID-19. Study-level information: Researchers got acute and convalescent COVID-19 samples from the United States, Italy and Spain.

Between the trimmed V and J ends, which lost 2 bases and 10 bases, there was a span of 17 bases. The CDR3 contains 14 residues. Germline-derived CDR1 and CDR2 are MNHNS and SASEGT. Sequencing used immunoSEQ multiplex PCR; TCRdb keeps in-frame clones, though not all of them. The sample has 150,000 or so clones, under 95% seen once. The sequence derives from a man between 18 and 35 years old with acute or convalescent COVID-19. This chain joins TRBV6-1 and TRBJ1-1; D is ambiguous. Input material: peripheral blood. This CDR3 reads CASSETAAVRGAFF. The CDR3 DNA reads as TGTGCCAGCAGTGAAACTGCGGCGGTGCGAGGAGCTTTCTTT.